These 9 T cell receptor beta chains originate from one sample sequenced in a study of blood T cell repertoires in COVID-19 (dated by TCRdb to 2018 to 2020). The library was built by means of the immunoSEQ multiplex PCR assay. The immuneACCESS repertoire file appears here via TCRdb, limited to in-frame rearrangements. These files lack a portion of the clones; in checked studies, under half of the deficit traces to unresolved V genes, and the cause of the others is not known. A total of 29,000 or so clones appear in this sample, 70% to 90% of them only once. The ten top clones hold 9% to 10% of the sample. The source material was peripheral blood. Receptors were obtained from a human donor in a cohort sampled during active COVID-19.

The genes are TRBV5-6 and TRBJ2-5; 8 positions match TRBD1. V shed 5 bases and J 4 bases; nucleotides not matched to a gene: 13. The germline V gene has CDR1 SGHDT and CDR2 YYEEEE. The CDR3 totals 16 residues. This CDR3 reads CASRRRTGIGRETQYF. For the CDR3, the DNA is TGTGCCAGCAGACGCCGGACAGGGATCGGTCGAGAGACCCAGTACTTC. The variable domain in full, with the rest retrieved from reference TRBV5-6 and TRBJ2-5, is DAGVTQSPTHLIKTRGQQVTLRCSPKSGHDTVSWYQQALGQGPQFIFQYYEEEERQRGNFPDRFSGHQFPNYSSELNVNALLLGDSALYLCASRRRTGIGRETQYFGPGTRLLVL.

The chain combines TRBV6-1 with TRBJ2-3; TRBD2 matches 7 bases. Germline CDR1 MNHNS, CDR2 SASEGT. This CDR3 is 15 amino acids long. J was trimmed by 1 base and V by 3 bases; bases with no gene match: 4. The CDR3 DNA follows: TGTGCCAGCAGTGATTGGCTAGCGGGCACAGATACGCAGTATTTT. This codes for CASSDWLAGTDTQYF.

The chain couples TRBV7-2 to TRBJ1-6, with 8 bases lining up with TRBD1. The germline V gene encodes CDR1 SGHTA and CDR2 FQGNSA. Trimming took 5 bases from V and 8 from J; bases not matched to a gene: 20. The CDR3 runs 19 residues. The CDR3 sequence is CASSPLRDRLSRIDSPLHF. The CDR3 DNA is TGTGCCAGCAGCCCCCTCAGGGACAGGTTGTCTCGGATCGATTCACCCCTCCACTTT.

The chain links TRBV10-3 to TRBJ1-5; D not certain. The CDR3 covers 13 residues. Germline values: CDR1 ENHRY, CDR2 SYGVKD. The germline V and J ends were trimmed by 5 bases and 5 bases, with 10 bases remaining between them. The DNA for the CDR3 is TGTGCCATCAGTACAGCTATGCATCAGCCCCAGCATTTT. It encodes CAISTAMHQPQHF.

The CDR3 nucleotides are TGTGCCAGCAGCGTAGACTGGGGGCAAGAAAAACTGTTTTTT. This translates into CASSVDWGQEKLFF. The V call is TRBV9, the J call TRBJ1-4; D is possibly TRBD1 (6 bases). The CDR3 loop spans 14 amino acids. The germline CDR1 and CDR2 sequences are SGDLS and YYNGEE. Between the trimmed V and J ends, which lost 0 bases and 8 bases, there was a span of 11 bases.

This clone was seen a few times. The chain combines TRBV7-8 with TRBJ2-7, with a possible D match to TRBD1 (6 bases). Trimming shortened V by 1 base and J by 2 bases, and 12 bases separated the two germline ends. The CDR3 length is 15 residues. Germline V gene lookup returns CDR1 SGHVS and CDR2 FQNEAQ. CDR3 region: CASSLGRRTAYEQYF. The CDR3 coding sequence is TGTGCCAGCAGCTTAGGGCGGCGGACAGCCTACGAGCAGTACTTC.

The chain joins TRBV28 to TRBJ2-5; 7 nucleotides line up with TRBD1. Trimming removed 2 bases from V and 5 bases from J; junction bases left unmatched: 8. Germline V CDR1 and CDR2: MDHEN, SYDVKM. The CDR3 is 15 amino acids. The CDR3 nucleotides are TGTGCCAGCAGTTTAGTCTCCAGGGGGAGCGAGACCCAGTACTTC. This codes for CASSLVSRGSETQYF.

The chain combines TRBV9 with TRBJ2-5; 11 bases fit TRBD2. The CDR3 spans 17 residues. In germline, CDR1 is SGDLS, CDR2 YYNGEE. V lost 0 bases, J lost 4 bases, and 8 bases stayed unmatched. The CDR3 spells CASSVVGSGGAGETQYF. The CDR3 DNA follows: TGTGCCAGCAGCGTAGTCGGTAGCGGGGGGGCAGGAGAGACCCAGTACTTC.

This chain uses TRBV9 with TRBJ2-7; 7 bases align to TRBD2. CDR1 SGDLS and CDR2 YYNGEE come from the germline V gene. The CDR3 runs 18 residues. J was trimmed by 1 base and V by 0 bases; bases with no gene match: 13. CDR3 in DNA: TGTGCCAGCAGCGTAGTAAGTCGCAGAGCGGGGAATTCCTACGAGCAGTACTTC. Translation: CASSVVSRRAGNSYEQYF.